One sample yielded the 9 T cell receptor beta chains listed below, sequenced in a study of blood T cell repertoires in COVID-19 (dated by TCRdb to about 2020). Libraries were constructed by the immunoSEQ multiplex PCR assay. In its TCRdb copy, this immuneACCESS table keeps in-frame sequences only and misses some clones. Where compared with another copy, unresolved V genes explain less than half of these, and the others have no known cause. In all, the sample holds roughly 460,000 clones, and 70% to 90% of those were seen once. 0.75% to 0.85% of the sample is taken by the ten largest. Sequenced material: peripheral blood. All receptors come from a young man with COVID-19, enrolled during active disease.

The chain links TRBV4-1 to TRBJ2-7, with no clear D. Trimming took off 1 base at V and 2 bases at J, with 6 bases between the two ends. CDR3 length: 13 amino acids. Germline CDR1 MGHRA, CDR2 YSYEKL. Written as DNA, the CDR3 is TGCGCCAGCAGCCAAGGCGCCCCCTACGAGCAGTACTTC. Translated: CASSQGAPYEQYF.

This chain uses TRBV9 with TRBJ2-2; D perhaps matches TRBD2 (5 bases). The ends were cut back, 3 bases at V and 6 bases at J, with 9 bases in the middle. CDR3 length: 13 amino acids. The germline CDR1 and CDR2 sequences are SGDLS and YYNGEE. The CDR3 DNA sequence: TGTGCCAGCAGCGGGAGAGGGTCCGGGGAGCTGTTTTTT. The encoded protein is CASSGRGSGELFF.

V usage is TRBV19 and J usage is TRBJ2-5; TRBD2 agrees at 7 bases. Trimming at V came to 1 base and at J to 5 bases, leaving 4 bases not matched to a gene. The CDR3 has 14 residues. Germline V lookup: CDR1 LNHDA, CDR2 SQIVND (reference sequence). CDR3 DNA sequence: TGTGCCAGTAGTATAGTGGCCGGGAGGGAGACCCAGTACTTC. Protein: CASSIVAGRETQYF.

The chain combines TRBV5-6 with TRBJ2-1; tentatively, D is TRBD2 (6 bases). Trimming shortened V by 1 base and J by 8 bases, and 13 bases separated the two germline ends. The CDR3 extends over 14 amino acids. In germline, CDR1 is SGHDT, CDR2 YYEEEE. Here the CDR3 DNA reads TGTGCCAGCAGCTTGTCGGCGGGGATGGATGAGCAGTTCTTC. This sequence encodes CASSLSAGMDEQFF.

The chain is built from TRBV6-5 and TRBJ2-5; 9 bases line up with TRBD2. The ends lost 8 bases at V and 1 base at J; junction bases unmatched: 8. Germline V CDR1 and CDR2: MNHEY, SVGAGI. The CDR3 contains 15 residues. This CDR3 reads CASGRRGGAQETQYF. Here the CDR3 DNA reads TGTGCCAGCGGTAGGCGGGGGGGGGCCCAAGAGACCCAGTACTTC.

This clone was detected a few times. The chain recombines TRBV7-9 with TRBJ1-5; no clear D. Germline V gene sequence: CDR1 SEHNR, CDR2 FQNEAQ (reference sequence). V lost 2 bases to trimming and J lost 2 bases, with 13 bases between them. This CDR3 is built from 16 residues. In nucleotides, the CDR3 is TGTGCCAGCAGCTTATTTAAGGCTCAGGGCAATCAGCCCCAGCATTTT. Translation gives CASSLFKAQGNQPQHF.

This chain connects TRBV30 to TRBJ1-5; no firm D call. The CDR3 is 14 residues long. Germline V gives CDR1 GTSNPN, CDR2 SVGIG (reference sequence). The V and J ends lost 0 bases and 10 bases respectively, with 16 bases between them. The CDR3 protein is CAWSVGNSPHPQHF. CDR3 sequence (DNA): TGTGCCTGGAGTGTTGGCAATTCCCCTCATCCCCAGCATTTT.

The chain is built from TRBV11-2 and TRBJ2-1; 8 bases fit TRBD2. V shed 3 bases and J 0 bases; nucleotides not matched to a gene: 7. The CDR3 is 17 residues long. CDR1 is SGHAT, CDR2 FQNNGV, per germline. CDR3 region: CASSFWLRGDSYNEQFF. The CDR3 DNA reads TGTGCCAGCAGCTTTTGGTTGCGGGGGGACTCCTACAATGAGCAGTTCTTC. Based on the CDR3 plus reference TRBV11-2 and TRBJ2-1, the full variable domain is EAGVAQSPRYKIIEKRQSVAFWCNPISGHATLYWYQQILGQGPKLLIQFQNNGVVDDSQLPKDRFSAERLKGVDSTLKIQPAKLEDSAVYLCASSFWLRGDSYNEQFFGPGTRLTVL.

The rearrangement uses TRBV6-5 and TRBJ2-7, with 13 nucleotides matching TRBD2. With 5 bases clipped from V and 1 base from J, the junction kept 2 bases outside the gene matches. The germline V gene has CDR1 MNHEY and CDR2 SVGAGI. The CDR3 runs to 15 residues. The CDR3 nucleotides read TGTGCCAGCAGTCCACTAGCGGGAGGGTCCTACGAGCAGTACTTC. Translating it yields CASSPLAGGSYEQYF.